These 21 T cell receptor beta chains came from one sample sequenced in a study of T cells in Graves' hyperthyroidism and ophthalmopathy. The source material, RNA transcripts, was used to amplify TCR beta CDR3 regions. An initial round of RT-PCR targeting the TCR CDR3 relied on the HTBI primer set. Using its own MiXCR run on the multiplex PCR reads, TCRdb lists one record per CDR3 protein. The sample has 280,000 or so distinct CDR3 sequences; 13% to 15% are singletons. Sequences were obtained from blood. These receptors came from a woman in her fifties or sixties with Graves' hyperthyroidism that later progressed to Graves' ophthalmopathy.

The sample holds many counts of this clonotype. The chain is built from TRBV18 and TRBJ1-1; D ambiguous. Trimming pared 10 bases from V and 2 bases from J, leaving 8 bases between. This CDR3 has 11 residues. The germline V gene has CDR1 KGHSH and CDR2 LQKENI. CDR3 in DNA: TGTGCCACACAAGAAAACACTGAAGCTTTCTTT. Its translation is CATQENTEAFF.

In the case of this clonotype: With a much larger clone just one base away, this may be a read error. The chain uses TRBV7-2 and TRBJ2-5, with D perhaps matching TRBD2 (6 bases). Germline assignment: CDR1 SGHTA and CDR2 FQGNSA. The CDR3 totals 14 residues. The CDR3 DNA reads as TGTGTCAGCAGCCTCGGCGGAGGGCGGAAGACCCAGTACTTC. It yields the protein CVSSLGGGRKTQYF.

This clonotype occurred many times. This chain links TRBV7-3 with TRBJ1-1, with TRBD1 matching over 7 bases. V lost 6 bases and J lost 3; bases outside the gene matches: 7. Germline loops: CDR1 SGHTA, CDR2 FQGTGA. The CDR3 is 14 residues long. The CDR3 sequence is CASRKTGVDTEAFF. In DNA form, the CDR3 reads TGTGCCAGCAGAAAAACAGGGGTTGACACTGAAGCTTTCTTT.

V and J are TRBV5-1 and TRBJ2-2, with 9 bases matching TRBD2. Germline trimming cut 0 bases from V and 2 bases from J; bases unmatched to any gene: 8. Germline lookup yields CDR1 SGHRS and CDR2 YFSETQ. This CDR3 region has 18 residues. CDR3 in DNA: TGCGCCAGCAGCTTGGTGCCTAGCGGGACTAGAAACACCGGGGAGCTGTTTTTT. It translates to CASSLVPSGTRNTGELFF.

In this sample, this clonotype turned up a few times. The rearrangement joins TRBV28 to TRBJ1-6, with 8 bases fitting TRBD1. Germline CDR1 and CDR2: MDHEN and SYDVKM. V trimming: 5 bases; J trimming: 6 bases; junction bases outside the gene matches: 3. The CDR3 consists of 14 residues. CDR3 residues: CASSQTGVNSPLHF. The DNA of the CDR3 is TGTGCCAGCAGTCAGACAGGGGTTAATTCACCCCTCCACTTT. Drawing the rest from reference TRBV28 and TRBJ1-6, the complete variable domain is DVKVTQSSRYLVKRTGEKVFLECVQDMDHENMFWYRQDPGLGLRLIYFSYDVKMKEKGDIPEGYSVSREKKERFSLILESASTNQTSMYLCASSQTGVNSPLHFGNGTRLTVT.

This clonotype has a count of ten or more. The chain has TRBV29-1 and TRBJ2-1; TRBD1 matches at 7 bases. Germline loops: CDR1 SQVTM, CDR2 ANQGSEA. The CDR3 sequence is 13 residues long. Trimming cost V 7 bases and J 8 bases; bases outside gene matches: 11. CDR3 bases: TGCAGCGGAACAGGGGTAATAAGGGATGAGCAGTTCTTC. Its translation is CSGTGVIRDEQFF.

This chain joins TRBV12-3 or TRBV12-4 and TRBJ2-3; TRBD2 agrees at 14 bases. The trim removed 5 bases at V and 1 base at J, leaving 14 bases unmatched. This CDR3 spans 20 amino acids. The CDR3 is CASSALGTSGRLGGTDTQYF. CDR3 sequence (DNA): TGTGCCAGCAGTGCACTCGGGACTAGCGGGAGATTGGGGGGCACAGATACGCAGTATTTT.

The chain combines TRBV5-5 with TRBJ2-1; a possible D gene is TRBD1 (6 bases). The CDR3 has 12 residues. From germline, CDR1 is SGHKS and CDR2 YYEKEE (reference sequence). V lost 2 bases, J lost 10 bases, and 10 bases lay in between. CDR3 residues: CASSFGQLEQFF. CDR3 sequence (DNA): TGTGCCAGCAGCTTCGGACAGCTAGAGCAGTTCTTC.

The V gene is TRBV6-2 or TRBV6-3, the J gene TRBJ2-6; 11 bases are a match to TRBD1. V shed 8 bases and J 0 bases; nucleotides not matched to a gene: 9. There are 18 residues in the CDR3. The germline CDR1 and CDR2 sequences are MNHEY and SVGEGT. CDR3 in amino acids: CASSLGTGGNSGANVLTF. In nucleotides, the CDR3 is TGTGCCAGCTCCCTCGGGACAGGGGGGAACTCTGGGGCCAACGTCCTGACTTTC.

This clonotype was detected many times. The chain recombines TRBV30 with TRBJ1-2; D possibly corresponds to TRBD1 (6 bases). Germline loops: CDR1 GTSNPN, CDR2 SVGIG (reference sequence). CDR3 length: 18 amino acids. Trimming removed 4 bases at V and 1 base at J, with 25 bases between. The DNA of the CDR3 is TGTGCCTGGACCCTCCCCCAGCAGGGGAGGAGGAGTAACTATGGCTACACCTTC. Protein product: CAWTLPQQGRRSNYGYTF.

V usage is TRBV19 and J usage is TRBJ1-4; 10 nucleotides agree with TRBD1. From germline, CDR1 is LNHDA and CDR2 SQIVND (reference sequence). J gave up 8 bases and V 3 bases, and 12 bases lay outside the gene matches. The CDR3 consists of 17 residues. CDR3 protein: CASSMGQGRKVKEKLFF. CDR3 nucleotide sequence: TGTGCCAGTAGTATGGGACAGGGGCGCAAGGTTAAAGAAAAACTGTTTTTT.

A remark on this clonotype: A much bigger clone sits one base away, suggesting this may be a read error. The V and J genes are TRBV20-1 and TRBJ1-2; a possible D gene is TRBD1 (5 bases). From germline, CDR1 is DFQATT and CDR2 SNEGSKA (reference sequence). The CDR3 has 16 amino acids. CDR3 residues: CSARPRGGFGNYGHTF. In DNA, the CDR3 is TGCAGTGCTAGACCCCGGGGGGGTTTCGGCAACTATGGCCACACCTTC.

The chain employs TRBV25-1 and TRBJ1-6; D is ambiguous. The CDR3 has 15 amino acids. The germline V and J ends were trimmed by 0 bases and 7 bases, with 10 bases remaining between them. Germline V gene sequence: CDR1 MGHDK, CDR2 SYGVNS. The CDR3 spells CASSEYPGSNSPLHF. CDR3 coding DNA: TGTGCCAGCAGTGAATACCCAGGATCAAATTCACCCCTCCACTTT.

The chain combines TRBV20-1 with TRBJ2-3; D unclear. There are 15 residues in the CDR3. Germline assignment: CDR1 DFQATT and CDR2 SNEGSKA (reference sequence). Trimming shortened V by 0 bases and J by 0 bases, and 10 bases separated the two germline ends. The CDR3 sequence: CSARDPGESTDTQYF. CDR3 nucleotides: TGCAGTGCTAGAGACCCCGGAGAGAGCACAGATACGCAGTATTTT.

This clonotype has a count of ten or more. CDR3 sequence (DNA): TGTGCCAGCAGTTTGCGAGGGGGAGGGAACACCGGGGAGCTGTTTTTT. Translation gives CASSLRGGGNTGELFF. This rearrangement joins TRBV28 to TRBJ2-2; either TRBD1 or TRBD2 may fit D (6 bases each). With 3 bases removed from V and 1 base from J, the gap between germline ends came to 12 bases. CDR1 is MDHEN and CDR2 is SYDVKM in the germline V gene. This CDR3 spans 16 amino acids.

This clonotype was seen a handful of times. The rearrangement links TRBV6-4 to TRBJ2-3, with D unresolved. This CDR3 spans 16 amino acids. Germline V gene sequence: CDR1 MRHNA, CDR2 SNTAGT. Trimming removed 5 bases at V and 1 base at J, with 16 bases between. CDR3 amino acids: CASSPDRAVGTDTQYF. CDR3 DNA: TGTGCCAGCAGTCCAGATCGGGCCGTGGGCACAGATACGCAGTATTTT.

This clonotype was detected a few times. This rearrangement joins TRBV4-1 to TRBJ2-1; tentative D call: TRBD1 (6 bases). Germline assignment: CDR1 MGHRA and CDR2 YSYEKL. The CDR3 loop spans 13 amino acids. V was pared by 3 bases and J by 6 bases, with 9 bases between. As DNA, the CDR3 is TGCGCCAGCAGCCACCCCAGGGGCAATGAGCAGTTCTTC. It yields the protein CASSHPRGNEQFF.

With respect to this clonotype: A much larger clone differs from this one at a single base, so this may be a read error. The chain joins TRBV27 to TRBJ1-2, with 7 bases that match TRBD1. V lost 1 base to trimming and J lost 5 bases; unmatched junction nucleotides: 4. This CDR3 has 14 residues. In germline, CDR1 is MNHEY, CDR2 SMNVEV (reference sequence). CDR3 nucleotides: TGTGCCAGCAGTTTATGGGGACAGCAATATGGCTACACCTTC. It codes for CASSLWGQQYGYTF.

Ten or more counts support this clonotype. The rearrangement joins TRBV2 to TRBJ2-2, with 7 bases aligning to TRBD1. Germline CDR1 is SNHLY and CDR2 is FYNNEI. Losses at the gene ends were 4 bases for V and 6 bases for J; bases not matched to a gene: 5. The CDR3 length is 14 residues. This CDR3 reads CASSGDSRPGELFF. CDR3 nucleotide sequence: TGTGCCAGCAGTGGGGACAGCCGGCCCGGGGAGCTGTTTTTT.

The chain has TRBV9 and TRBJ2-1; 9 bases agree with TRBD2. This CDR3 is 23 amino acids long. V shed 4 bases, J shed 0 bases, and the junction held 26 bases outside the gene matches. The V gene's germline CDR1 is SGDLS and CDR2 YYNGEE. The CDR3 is CASSPPAGGEYSGRLSSYNEQFF. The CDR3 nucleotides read TGTGCCAGCAGCCCACCGGCGGGAGGGGAGTATAGCGGGCGATTGAGCTCCTACAATGAGCAGTTCTTC.

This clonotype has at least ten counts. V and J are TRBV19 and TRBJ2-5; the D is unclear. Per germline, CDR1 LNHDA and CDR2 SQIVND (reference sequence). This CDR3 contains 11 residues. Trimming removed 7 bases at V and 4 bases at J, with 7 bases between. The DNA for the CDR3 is TGTGCCAGTACCAACGGAGAGACCCAGTACTTC. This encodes CASTNGETQYF.